These 32 T cell receptor beta chains were sequenced from one sample in a study of T cells in Graves' hyperthyroidism and ophthalmopathy. RNA transcripts provided the source from which TCR beta CDR3 regions were amplified. The TCR CDR3 first-round RT-PCR relied on the HTBI primer set. TCRdb re-analysed the multiplex PCR reads in MiXCR, keeping a single row per CDR3 protein. The sample lists some 570,000 distinct CDR3 sequences; approximately 15% were seen once. Sequenced sample: blood. Receptor source: a woman in her late teens or twenties with Graves' ophthalmopathy.

This clonotype was picked up a small number of times. This sequence joins TRBV9 and TRBJ2-7, with D possibly being TRBD2 (5 bases). The CDR3 runs 16 residues. CDR1 is SGDLS and CDR2 is YYNGEE in the germline V gene. Trimming stripped 0 bases from V and 0 bases from J, with 13 bases between. The CDR3 nucleotides read TGTGCCAGCAGCGTAGGAGTGGCGGGTCGCTCCTACGAGCAGTACTTC. Translating it yields CASSVGVAGRSYEQYF.

The CDR3 here is CASSLRTGGSEQFF. For the CDR3, the DNA is TGTGCCAGCAGCCTTAGGACAGGGGGCAGTGAGCAGTTCTTC. The V and J genes are TRBV28 and TRBJ2-1, with 11 bases that match TRBD1. This CDR3 is built from 14 residues. After removal of 6 bases from V and 9 bases from J, the junction contained 7 bases not matched to a gene. Germline V gene sequence: CDR1 MDHEN, CDR2 SYDVKM.

This clonotype was seen at least ten times. The rearrangement uses TRBV11-3 and TRBJ2-1; D possibly matches TRBD1 or TRBD2 (6 bases each). This CDR3 is built from 15 residues. The germline CDR1 and CDR2 sequences are SGHNT and YENEEA. V was cut by 1 base and J by 7 bases, with 14 bases left in between. The CDR3 protein is CASSLGRVRGNEQFF. The CDR3 DNA follows: TGTGCCAGCAGCTTAGGGAGGGTTAGGGGGAATGAGCAGTTCTTC.

The J gene is TRBJ2-6, the V gene TRBV10-3; D ambiguous. Germline CDR1 and CDR2: ENHRY and SYGVKD. V lost 7 bases, J lost 2 bases, and 9 bases lay in between. The CDR3 is 14 residues long. The CDR3 nucleotides are TGTGCCATCAATGGTAGGACTGGGGCCAACGTCCTGACTTTC. Translated: CAINGRTGANVLTF.

A note on this clonotype: A far larger clone is a single base away, which makes a read error likely. This CDR3 fails to terminate in the conserved phenylalanine or tryptophan, so it likely reflects a read error. J is TRBJ1-1 and V is TRBV3-1; no definite D call. Germline V gene data show CDR1 as LGHDT and CDR2 as YNNKEL (reference sequence). The CDR3 is 12 residues long. Trimming left V 0 bases short and J 5 bases short, with 4 bases between. CDR3 nucleotide sequence: TGTGCCAGCAGCCAAGAAGGAACTGAAGCTTTCCTT. Translation: CASSQEGTEAFL.

This clonotype was counted many times. This chain uses TRBV7-2 with TRBJ2-7; D unclear. CDR1 SGHTA and CDR2 FQGNSA come from the germline V gene. Trimming took 5 bases from V and 2 from J, leaving 13 bases between them. The CDR3 is 14 residues long. CDR3 bases: TGTGCCAGCAGCATTTTTATAAACGCCTACGAGCAGTACTTC. Amino acid sequence: CASSIFINAYEQYF.

V is TRBV4-1 and J is TRBJ2-7, with TRBD2 as a possible D gene (5 bases). Trimming pared 4 bases from V and 0 bases from J, leaving 13 bases between. CDR3 size: 15 residues. Germline CDR1 is MGHRA and CDR2 is YSYEKL. The CDR3 DNA is TGCGCCAGCAGCCTCGAGCGGAGGACCTCCTACGAGCAGTACTTC. Its translation: CASSLERRTSYEQYF.

The genes are TRBV20-1 and TRBJ1-6; no clear D. Deletions cut 0 bases from V and 2 bases from J, with 11 bases between. The germline V gene encodes CDR1 DFQATT and CDR2 SNEGSKA (reference sequence). This CDR3 is 16 amino acids long. CDR3 region: CSARDVEAPYNSPLHF. DNA of the CDR3: TGCAGTGCTAGAGATGTGGAGGCTCCCTATAATTCACCCCTCCACTTT.

This clonotype has a count of ten or more. The rearrangement uses TRBV5-1 and TRBJ2-7; TRBD1 aligns across 8 bases. V was clipped by 1 base and J by 0 bases; unmatched bases: 6. CDR3 length equals 16 residues. Germline loops: CDR1 SGHRS, CDR2 YFSETQ. The CDR3 sequence: CASSLSRDRYSYEQYF. Here the CDR3 DNA reads TGCGCCAGCAGCTTGTCCCGGGACAGGTACTCCTACGAGCAGTACTTC.

This clonotype was seen ten or more times. The chain has TRBV5-1 and TRBJ2-2; D is perhaps TRBD1 or TRBD2 (6 bases each). V lost 4 bases and J 6 bases, leaving 13 bases between the germline ends. Per the germline V gene, CDR1 is SGHRS and CDR2 is YFSETQ. This CDR3 has 14 residues. The CDR3 protein is CASSTTGRSGELFF. The CDR3 DNA follows: TGCGCCAGCAGCACTACAGGGAGGTCCGGGGAGCTGTTTTTT.

This clonotype was counted at least ten times. This sequence joins TRBV27 and TRBJ1-6; D is ambiguous. Germline V gene data show CDR1 as MNHEY and CDR2 as SMNVEV (reference sequence). CDR3 length: 12 amino acids. Trimming took off 1 base at V and 7 bases at J, with 2 bases between the two ends. CDR3 region: CASSLFNSPLHF. CDR3 sequence (DNA): TGTGCCAGCAGTTTATTCAATTCACCCCTCCACTTT.

This chain connects TRBV7-9 to TRBJ2-4; 9 nucleotides line up with TRBD1. Germline assignment: CDR1 SEHNR and CDR2 FQNEAQ (reference sequence). V lost 3 bases and J lost 5; bases outside the gene matches: 2. The CDR3 loop spans 14 amino acids. The chain's CDR3 is CASSFRDRENIQYF. The CDR3 nucleotides are TGTGCCAGCAGCTTCCGGGACAGGGAAAACATTCAGTACTTC.

This clonotype was recorded a few times. The chain carries TRBV20-1 and TRBJ2-3; weak D call: TRBD2 (5 bases). Trimming removed 0 bases at V and 2 bases at J, with 15 bases between. CDR1 and CDR2 (germline): DFQATT, SNEGSKA (reference sequence). The CDR3 length is 16 residues. The CDR3: CSARDSRTEVTDTQYF. In nucleotides, the CDR3 is TGCAGTGCTAGAGATTCCCGAACGGAGGTCACAGATACGCAGTATTTT.

This clonotype has a count of ten or more. The gene calls are TRBV28 and TRBJ1-2; TRBD1 aligns across 7 bases. Trimming cost V 6 bases and J 4 bases; bases outside gene matches: 5. This CDR3 has 13 residues. Per the germline V gene, CDR1 is MDHEN and CDR2 is SYDVKM. CDR3 in DNA: TGTGCCAGCAGCCGAGACAGGGCCTATGGCTACACCTTC. This codes for CASSRDRAYGYTF.

This clonotype was counted ten times or more. The CDR3 sequence is CASSLAEGNEQYF. In DNA, the CDR3 is TGTGCCAGCAGCTTAGCGGAAGGAAACGAGCAGTACTTC. This rearrangement joins TRBV7-6 to TRBJ2-7; D ambiguous. The germline V gene has CDR1 SGHVS and CDR2 FNYEAQ. This CDR3 has 13 residues. Between the trimmed V and J ends, which lost 0 bases and 5 bases, there was a span of 8 bases.

This clonotype was counted a few times. This likely traces to a read error, being one base from a far larger clone. The rearrangement uses TRBV18 and TRBJ1-2; D remains unclear. V lost 6 bases, J lost 1 base, and 9 bases lay in between. The CDR3 runs 13 residues. The germline CDR1 and CDR2 sequences are KGHSH and LQKENI. CDR3 sequence: CASSPGSNYGYTF. The CDR3 DNA is TGTGCCAGCTCTCCGGGCAGTAACTATGGCTACACCTTC.

In its sample, this clonotype was seen many times. The V call is TRBV10-2, the J call TRBJ2-5; no definite D call. Trimming removed 7 bases from V and 7 bases from J, with 19 bases in between. The CDR3 has 14 amino acids. The germline CDR1 and CDR2 sequences are WSHSY and SAAADI. CDR3 in DNA: TGCGCCAGCAATCCATTCAGCACTGCAGGGACCCAGTACTTC. Its translation: CASNPFSTAGTQYF.

Ten or more counts support this clonotype. The rearrangement uses TRBV3-1 and TRBJ1-5, with D possibly matching TRBD1 (5 bases). The CDR3 is 14 amino acids. V dropped 4 bases and J dropped 7 bases, with 14 bases sitting between them. CDR1 and CDR2 from the germline V gene are LGHDT and YNNKEL (reference sequence). The CDR3 DNA sequence: TGTGCCAGCAGCCCGGATCCCGGGACCCAGCCCCAGCATTTT. This sequence encodes CASSPDPGTQPQHF.

Only a few counts were recorded for this clonotype. V is TRBV7-3 and J is TRBJ1-6, with D possibly matching TRBD1 (5 bases). V shed 0 bases and J shed 7 bases, with 7 bases lying between them. Germline CDR1 SGHTA, CDR2 FQGTGA. CDR3 length equals 14 residues. In nucleotides, the CDR3 is TGTGCCAGCAGCTTAACTGGGACCAATTCACCCCTCCACTTT. This codes for CASSLTGTNSPLHF.

The sample holds many counts of this clonotype. The chain carries TRBV7-9 and TRBJ2-7; 10 bases align to TRBD1. The CDR3 spans 15 residues. Germline CDR1 and CDR2: SEHNR and FQNEAQ (reference sequence). V dropped 5 bases and J dropped 7; count of bases not matched to a gene: 11. CDR3 in amino acids: CASSVTGTGVGEQYF. The DNA of the CDR3 is TGTGCCAGCAGCGTTACCGGGACAGGGGTGGGGGAGCAGTACTTC.

In this sample, this clonotype turned up many times. The rearrangement links TRBV11-3 to TRBJ2-5; possible D gene TRBD2, 6 bases. Trimming removed 3 bases from V and 5 bases from J, with 16 bases in between. CDR3 length: 15 amino acids. The V gene's germline CDR1 is SGHNT and CDR2 YENEEA. Written as DNA, the CDR3 is TGTGCCAGCAGCTTCCCCGCGCTGGAGGGGGAGACCCAGTACTTC. Encoded protein: CASSFPALEGETQYF. Full variable domain (rest looked up from reference TRBV11-3 and TRBJ2-5): EAGVVQSPRYKIIEKKQPVAFWCNPISGHNTLYWYLQNLGQGPELLIRYENEEAVDDSQLPKDRFSAERLKGVDSTLKIQPAELGDSAVYLCASSFPALEGETQYFGPGTRLLVL.

This clonotype was found many times. J is TRBJ2-4 and V is TRBV11-1, with 11 bases that match TRBD1. Per germline, CDR1 SGHAT and CDR2 FQDESV (reference sequence). J lost 6 bases, V lost 4 bases, and 11 bases had no gene match. CDR3 length: 17 amino acids. The CDR3 loop reads CASSSGTGGVRGNIQYF. In nucleotides, the CDR3 is TGTGCCAGCAGCTCCGGGACAGGGGGAGTGAGAGGAAACATTCAGTACTTC.

The sample holds many counts of this clonotype. The chain links TRBV6-1 to TRBJ2-5, with 7 bases fitting TRBD1. Germline V gene lookup returns CDR1 MNHNS and CDR2 SASEGT. V shed 5 bases, J shed 4 bases, and the junction held 16 bases outside the gene matches. This CDR3 has 17 amino acids. CDR3 DNA sequence: TGTGCCAGCAGTCAAGGGACAGACGTGGACCTAGCAGAGACCCAGTACTTC. This gives the protein CASSQGTDVDLAETQYF.

This clonotype was seen ten or more times. The chain joins TRBV7-2 to TRBJ1-1; possible D gene TRBD1, 6 bases. The CDR3 runs to 17 residues. The V gene lost 4 bases and the J gene lost 2 bases, with 20 bases spanning the gap. The germline V gene encodes CDR1 SGHTA and CDR2 FQGNSA. The chain's CDR3 is CASSSTVDIQGNTEAFF. The CDR3, as DNA: TGTGCCAGCAGCTCGACCGTCGATATACAGGGAAACACTGAAGCTTTCTTT.

Ten or more counts support this clonotype. The rearrangement uses TRBV27 and TRBJ1-2; 7 nucleotides line up with TRBD1. Germline CDR1 MNHEY, CDR2 SMNVEV (reference sequence). The CDR3 is made up of 14 amino acids. V shed 5 bases and J 10 bases; nucleotides not matched to a gene: 13. CDR3 amino acids: CASSERWDSTSYTF. In DNA form, the CDR3 reads TGTGCCAGCAGTGAAAGGTGGGACAGCACCTCCTACACCTTC.

V and J are TRBV7-3 and TRBJ1-4; 8 bases align to TRBD1. This CDR3 spans 18 amino acids. Trimming took 2 bases from V and 2 from J; bases not matched to a gene: 10. Per germline, CDR1 SGHTA and CDR2 FQGTGA. The CDR3 here is CASSLVGLRTGTNEKLFF. The CDR3 region has the DNA TGTGCCAGCAGCTTAGTAGGGCTGCGGACAGGGACTAATGAAAAACTGTTTTTT.

This clonotype was detected many times. At one end, the junction sequence differs from germline, possibly due to a read error. The V call is TRBV6-1, the J call TRBJ2-1; 12 nucleotides match TRBD1. CDR1 MNHNS and CDR2 SASEGT come from the germline V gene. The CDR3 runs to 15 residues. CDR3 nucleotide sequence: TGTGCCAGCAGTTCCGGGACAGGGGGCTACCATGAGCAGTTCTTC. It specifies CASSSGTGGYHEQFF.

This clonotype has a count of ten or more. The chain carries TRBV5-1 and TRBJ2-3; 14 bases agree with TRBD2. The CDR3 covers 16 residues. Germline CDR1 SGHRS, CDR2 YFSETQ. After removal of 4 bases from V and 3 bases from J, the junction contained 4 bases not matched to a gene. The CDR3: CASSGTSGRLTDTQYF. DNA of the CDR3: TGCGCCAGCAGCGGGACTAGCGGGAGATTAACAGATACGCAGTATTTT. Full variable domain (remainder filled in from reference TRBV5-1 and TRBJ2-3): KAGVTQTPRYLIKTRGQQVTLSCSPISGHRSVSWYQQTPGQGLQFLFEYFSETQRNKGNFPGRFSGRQFSNSRSEMNVSTLELGDSALYLCASSGTSGRLTDTQYFGPGTRLTVL.

This clonotype appeared a few times. Being one base from a much bigger clone, this may be a read error. This sequence joins TRBV5-5 and TRBJ2-1; D uncertain. From germline, CDR1 is SGHKS and CDR2 YYEKEE (reference sequence). Trimming pared 1 base from V and 5 bases from J, leaving 4 bases between. The CDR3 extends over 12 amino acids. Here the CDR3 DNA reads TGTGCCAGCAGCTTGTGGGACAATGAGCAGTTCTTC. Translating gives CASSLWDNEQFF. Together with reference TRBV5-5 and TRBJ2-1, the CDR3 gives the full variable domain: DAGVTQSPTHLIKTRGQQVTLRCSPISGHKSVSWYQQVLGQGPQFIFQYYEKEERGRGNFPDRFSARQFPNYSSELNVNALLLGDSALYLCASSLWDNEQFFGPGTRLTVL.

On this clonotype itself: It may be a read error: a sequence one base away is much more abundant. This chain uses TRBV6-5 with TRBJ1-6, with unresolved D. Per the germline V gene, CDR1 is MNHEY and CDR2 is SVGAGI. The CDR3 totals 16 residues. V was shortened by 4 bases and J by 3 bases, with 13 bases between the two germline ends. The CDR3 spells CASSSPTRFYNSPLHF. The CDR3 coding sequence is TGTGCCAGCAGTTCTCCCACACGGTTCTATAATTCACCCCTCCACTTT.

This clonotype has a count of ten or more. This sequence joins TRBV24-1 and TRBJ2-1; 13 positions agree with TRBD2. Looked up from germline, CDR1 is KGHDR and CDR2 is SFDVKD. This CDR3 comprises 17 residues. V was pared by 0 bases and J by 4 bases, with 2 bases of the junction left unmatched. The CDR3 reads CATSDLGTSGEYNEQFF. The CDR3 DNA reads TGTGCCACCAGTGATTTGGGGACTAGCGGGGAATACAATGAGCAGTTCTTC.

This clonotype was seen repeatedly, ten times or more. The chain recombines TRBV12-3 or TRBV12-4 with TRBJ2-3; D uncertain. Trimming removed 9 bases at V and 1 base at J, with 17 bases between. There are 15 residues in the CDR3. CDR3 sequence reads: CARTSHLNCTDTQYF. CDR3 DNA sequence: TGTGCCAGAACCTCCCACTTGAATTGCACAGATACGCAGTATTTT.